Sequencing of this TCR beta chain was carried out in a study of cytomegalovirus exposure and HLA in healthy donors. Study-wide points: Accurate prediction of HLA-A and HLA-B alleles (for most subjects) was reportedly achieved from TCR beta sequences. Analyzed later, most CMV-associated TCR beta chains appeared HLA-restricted. Other equally common chains were less clonally expanded than HLA-associated TCR beta chains, a later analysis showed. Using a false discovery rate of 0.05, a later analysis showed that around 16,000 TCR beta sequences were associated with HLA alleles.

Concerning this clone: Its antigen remains unidentified.

CDR3 size: 15 residues. Per germline, CDR1 SGHAT and CDR2 FQNNGV. V lost 1 base and J 6 bases, leaving 12 bases between the germline ends. Both 60 Vbeta primers and 13 Jbeta primers went into the PCR. Measured with immunoSEQ multiplex PCR; TCRdb has only the in-frame clones, and not every one. Of 100,000 to 150,000 clones detected, 60% to 80% appear once; the ten largest clones hold over 4%. The receptor was derived from a man between 45 and 60 years old in good health and CMV-seropositive. The chain has TRBV11-2 and TRBJ2-2, with D maybe TRBD1 (6 bases). The specimen sequenced was PBMCs. The CDR3 DNA is TGTGCCAGCAGCTTAGGGACAGTCTGGTCCGGGGAGCTGTTTTTT. Its protein product is CASSLGTVWSGELFF.